The T cell receptor beta chain under discussion was sequenced for a study of T cells after yellow fever vaccination. Overall study context: Preparation of fractions with low cell numbers was performed using SMART-Seq v4 Ultra Low Input. Study-wide points: Peak timing came faster in the weaker secondary response, day 5 versus 15.

This clonotype was seen only a few times. Its antigen remains unknown. CDR3 length: 13 residues. V lost 4 bases, J lost 3 bases, and 11 bases lay in between. Germline loops: CDR1 SGHRS, CDR2 YFSETQ. TCRdb itself ran the 5' RACE reads through MiXCR, one entry per CDR3 protein. The table shows approximately 610,000 distinct CDR3 sequences, with about 17% occurring only once. Sample: PBMCs, taken 5 to 6 days after the first yellow fever vaccination. The chain joins TRBV5-1 to TRBJ2-7; perhaps TRBD1 as D (5 bases). This clonotype originated in a man between 18 and 35 years old who received the YFV17D yellow fever vaccine. As DNA, the CDR3 is TGCGCCAGCAGCCTTAGACAGCACTACGAGCAGTACTTC. Translation: CASSLRQHYEQYF.